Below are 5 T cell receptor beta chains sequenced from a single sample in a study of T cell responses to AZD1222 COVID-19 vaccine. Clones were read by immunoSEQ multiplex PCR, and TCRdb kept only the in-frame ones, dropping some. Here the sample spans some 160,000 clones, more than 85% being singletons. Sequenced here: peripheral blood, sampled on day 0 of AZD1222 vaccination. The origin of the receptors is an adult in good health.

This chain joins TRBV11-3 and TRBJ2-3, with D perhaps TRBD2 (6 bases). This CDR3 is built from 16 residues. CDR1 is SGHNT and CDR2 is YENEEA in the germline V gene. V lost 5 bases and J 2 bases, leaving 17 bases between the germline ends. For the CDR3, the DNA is TGTGCCAGCAGCCCAGGTACCGGGACTGACACAGATACGCAGTATTTT. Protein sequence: CASSPGTGTDTDTQYF.

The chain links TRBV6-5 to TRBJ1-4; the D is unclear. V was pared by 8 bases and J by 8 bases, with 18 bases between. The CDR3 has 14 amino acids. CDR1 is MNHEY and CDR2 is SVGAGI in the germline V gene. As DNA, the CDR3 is TGTGCCAGCGGGTCCACGGACCGAGGGGAAAAACTGTTTTTT. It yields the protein CASGSTDRGEKLFF.

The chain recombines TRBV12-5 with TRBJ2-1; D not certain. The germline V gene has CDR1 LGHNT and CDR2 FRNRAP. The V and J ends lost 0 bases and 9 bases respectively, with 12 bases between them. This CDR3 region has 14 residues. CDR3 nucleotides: TGTGCTAGTGGTTTGGTACTATTGGAAGGTGAGCAGTTCTTC. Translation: CASGLVLLEGEQFF.

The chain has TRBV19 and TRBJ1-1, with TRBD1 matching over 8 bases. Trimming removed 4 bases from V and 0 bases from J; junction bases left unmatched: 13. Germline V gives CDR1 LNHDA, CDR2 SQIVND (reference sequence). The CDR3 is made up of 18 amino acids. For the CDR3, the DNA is TGTGCCAGTAGTAACCCCCGGGACAGGAGCTTGATGAACACTGAAGCTTTCTTT. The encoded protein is CASSNPRDRSLMNTEAFF.

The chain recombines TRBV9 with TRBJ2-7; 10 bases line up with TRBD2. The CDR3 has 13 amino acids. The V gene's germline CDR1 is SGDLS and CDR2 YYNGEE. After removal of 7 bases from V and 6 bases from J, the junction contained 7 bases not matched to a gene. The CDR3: CASGLAGVGEQYF. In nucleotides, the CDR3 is TGTGCCAGCGGTCTAGCGGGAGTTGGCGAGCAGTACTTC.